These 26 T cell receptor beta chains originate from one sample sequenced in a study of blood T cell repertoires in COVID-19 (TCRdb year 2020). Library preparation employed the immunoSEQ multiplex PCR assay. TCRdb mirrors the immuneACCESS table, restricted to in-frame sequences. Some clones are absent from its copies; in checked studies, under half trace to an unresolved V gene, and the reason for the others is unknown. The sample profile shows nearly 110,000 clones; under 95% of them were found once. More than 0.9% of the sample is in the top ten clones. The sequenced material came from peripheral blood. The receptors were gathered from a woman aged 25 to 39 with acute or convalescent COVID-19.

As regards this clone: This sample includes further DNA sequences coding for the same CDR3. The rearrangement joins TRBV28 to TRBJ1-2, with D possibly matching TRBD1 (6 bases). The germline V gene encodes CDR1 MDHEN and CDR2 SYDVKM. Between the trimmed V and J ends, which lost 2 bases and 2 bases, there was a span of 6 bases. CDR3 length equals 13 residues. The CDR3 nucleotides are TGTGCCAGCAGTTTACAGGGGAACTATGGCTACACCTTC. Its translation is CASSLQGNYGYTF.

The chain carries TRBV3-1 (or the pseudogene TRBV3-2) and TRBJ1-1, with 8 bases lining up with TRBD1. V gave up 4 bases and J gave up 4 bases; unmatched junction bases: 8. Germline CDR1 is LGHDT and CDR2 is YNNKEL (reference sequence). The CDR3 loop spans 15 amino acids. This CDR3 reads CASSPQTGVGTEAFF. The CDR3 region has the DNA TGTGCCAGCAGCCCCCAGACAGGGGTCGGCACTGAAGCTTTCTTT.

The chain carries TRBV12-3 or TRBV12-4 and TRBJ2-3, with D perhaps matching TRBD1 (6 bases). Trimming removed 4 bases from V and 8 bases from J, with 10 bases in between. The length of the CDR3 is 12 residues. CDR3 residues: CASSSGVGTQYF. Written as DNA, the CDR3 is TGTGCCAGCAGTTCAGGGGTGGGTACGCAGTATTTT.

The rearrangement joins TRBV24-1 to TRBJ2-1; TRBD1 is a possible D gene (7 bases). This CDR3 is built from 15 residues. V dropped 9 bases and J dropped 4 bases, with 18 bases sitting between them. The germline CDR1 and CDR2 sequences are KGHDR and SFDVKD. The CDR3 DNA reads as TGTGCCACCGGTAGAGCGGAGGGGGCTTACAATGAGCAGTTCTTC. Residues: CATGRAEGAYNEQFF.

The rearrangement uses TRBV13 and TRBJ2-5; 7 bases map to TRBD2. CDR3 length: 16 amino acids. V lost 0 bases to trimming and J lost 6 bases; unmatched junction nucleotides: 10. CDR1 is PRHDT and CDR2 is FYEKMQ in the germline V gene (reference sequence). CDR3 sequence: CASSLGAHLGGKTQYF. The DNA for the CDR3 is TGTGCCAGCAGCTTAGGTGCGCATTTGGGAGGGAAGACCCAGTACTTC. The full variable domain, rest sourced from reference TRBV13 and TRBJ2-5, is AAGVIQSPRHLIKEKRETATLKCYPIPRHDTVYWYQQGPGQDPQFLISFYEKMQSDKGSIPDRFSAQQFSDYHSELNMSSLELGDSALYFCASSLGAHLGGKTQYFGPGTRLLVL.

This clone was recorded only once. The V call is TRBV28, the J call TRBJ2-1; TRBD2 is a possible D gene (6 bases). V was cut by 7 bases and J by 0 bases, with 19 bases left in between. Germline CDR1 MDHEN, CDR2 SYDVKM. The CDR3 length is 17 residues. The CDR3 loop reads CASTIRSYGSSYNEQFF. CDR3 coding DNA: TGTGCCAGCACCATCCGGTCCTACGGGAGCTCCTACAATGAGCAGTTCTTC.

The chain joins TRBV9 to TRBJ1-1; D ambiguous. This CDR3 comprises 14 residues. V shed 3 bases and J shed 8 bases, with 17 bases lying between them. CDR1 is SGDLS, CDR2 YYNGEE, per germline. The CDR3 loop reads CASSAYSRLEEAFF. Here the CDR3 DNA reads TGTGCCAGCAGCGCCTACTCCCGGCTGGAGGAAGCTTTCTTT.

This CDR3 reads CASSLATGTTNTGELFF. CDR3 nucleotides: TGTGCCAGCAGCTTAGCGACAGGGACCACGAACACCGGGGAGCTGTTTTTT. V usage is TRBV7-9 and J usage is TRBJ2-2; TRBD1 matches 7 bases. V was clipped by 0 bases and J by 0 bases; unmatched bases: 4. CDR1 is SEHNR, CDR2 FQNEAQ, per germline (reference sequence). This CDR3 has 17 residues.

This clone was seen just once. V usage is TRBV18 and J usage is TRBJ1-2; unclear D gene. The germline V gene has CDR1 KGHSH and CDR2 LQKENI. The CDR3 is 15 amino acids. The V and J ends lost 6 bases and 5 bases respectively, with 19 bases between them. CDR3 in DNA: TGTGCCAGCTCTAGAGGCCCAGATTCGGATTATGGCTACACCTTC. Protein: CASSRGPDSDYGYTF. The full variable domain, its missing parts supplied by reference TRBV18 and TRBJ1-2, is NAGVMQNPRHLVRRRGQEARLRCSPMKGHSHVYWYRQLPEEGLKFMVYLQKENIIDESGMPKERFSAEFPKEGPSILRIQQVVRGDSAAYFCASSRGPDSDYGYTFGSGTRLTVV.

The chain is built from TRBV11-2 and TRBJ2-2; perhaps TRBD1 as D (6 bases). Germline CDR1 is SGHAT and CDR2 is FQNNGV. CDR3 length equals 14 residues. The V gene lost 2 bases and the J gene lost 7 bases, with 11 bases spanning the gap. CDR3 sequence (DNA): TGTGCCAGCAGCTTATCAGGGGTCCACGGGGAGCTGTTTTTT. It yields the protein CASSLSGVHGELFF.

The chain joins TRBV4-1 to TRBJ2-3, with 8 bases that match TRBD2. Germline CDR1 and CDR2: MGHRA and YSYEKL. V lost 6 bases to trimming and J lost 2 bases; unmatched junction nucleotides: 13. This CDR3 contains 17 residues. Written as DNA, the CDR3 is TGCGCCAGCAGGTCCGAGTTAGCGGGGCGATACACAGATACGCAGTATTTT. The encoded protein is CASRSELAGRYTDTQYF.

The chain couples TRBV6-5 to TRBJ1-1; D call uncertain. CDR1 and CDR2 from the germline V gene are MNHEY and SVGAGI. The V end lost 5 bases, the J end lost 5 bases, and 12 bases lay between the germline ends. This CDR3 region has 13 residues. This chain's CDR3 is CASSPTRETEAFF. The CDR3 DNA reads TGTGCCAGCAGTCCGACGAGGGAAACTGAAGCTTTCTTT.

Only one count was recorded for this clone. This chain links TRBV7-3 with TRBJ2-3; TRBD2 aligns across 8 bases. Unmatched junction bases numbered 4, after V lost 5 bases and J lost 3 bases. In germline, CDR1 is SGHTA, CDR2 FQGTGA. The length of the CDR3 is 14 residues. CDR3 DNA sequence: TGTGCCAGCAGCCCCGGACTAGCTACAGATACGCAGTATTTT. Translating it yields CASSPGLATDTQYF. Looking up the rest from reference TRBV7-3 and TRBJ2-3 gives the full variable domain: GAGVSQTPSNKVTEKGKYVELRCDPISGHTALYWYRQSLGQGPEFLIYFQGTGAADDSGLPNDRFFAVRPEGSVSTLKIQRTERGDSAVYLCASSPGLATDTQYFGPGTRLTVL.

The J gene is TRBJ2-3, the V gene TRBV4-2; TRBD2 agrees at 12 bases. J lost 4 bases, V lost 0 bases, and 5 bases had no gene match. Germline CDR1 is LGHNA and CDR2 is YNFKEQ. The length of the CDR3 is 17 residues. The chain's CDR3 is CASSQDRTSGIADTQYF. The CDR3 region has the DNA TGTGCCAGCAGCCAAGACCGGACTAGCGGGATCGCAGATACGCAGTATTTT.

The rearrangement links TRBV7-9 to TRBJ1-1, with D uncertain. Germline V gives CDR1 SEHNR, CDR2 FQNEAQ (reference sequence). The CDR3 length is 13 residues. V was shortened by 3 bases and J by 3 bases, with 8 bases between the two germline ends. The chain's CDR3 is CASSFQDYTEAFF. The CDR3 DNA follows: TGTGCCAGCAGCTTCCAGGATTACACTGAAGCTTTCTTT.

The chain recombines TRBV18 with TRBJ1-2; D may be TRBD1 (6 bases). The V gene's germline CDR1 is KGHSH and CDR2 LQKENI. This CDR3 comprises 17 residues. With 3 bases removed from V and 3 bases from J, the gap between germline ends came to 20 bases. The CDR3 sequence is CASSPRDTPHGDYGYTF. DNA of the CDR3: TGTGCCAGCTCACCCCGGGACACCCCTCATGGGGACTATGGCTACACCTTC.

The chain employs TRBV6-2 or TRBV6-3 and TRBJ2-3, with 7 bases lining up with TRBD2. The germline CDR1 and CDR2 sequences are MNHEY and SVGEGT. CDR3 length: 18 residues. J gave up 2 bases and V 4 bases, and 15 bases lay outside the gene matches. The CDR3 coding sequence is TGTGCCAGCAGTTTCGACTCGACCGGGACTACTTACACAGATACGCAGTATTTT. This translates into CASSFDSTGTTYTDTQYF.

The chain recombines TRBV13 with TRBJ2-5; 14 bases are shared with TRBD2. This CDR3 contains 15 residues. Germline CDR1 reads PRHDT; CDR2 reads FYEKMQ (reference sequence). V gave up 3 bases and J gave up 4 bases; unmatched junction bases: 1. The CDR3 coding sequence is TGTGCCAGCAGCTTGGGACTAGCGGGAGCAGAGACCCAGTACTTC. It specifies CASSLGLAGAETQYF.

The rearrangement joins TRBV4-2 to TRBJ1-2; 7 bases are a match to TRBD1. Germline CDR1 and CDR2: LGHNA and YNFKEQ. Trimming at V came to 3 bases and at J to 3 bases, leaving 13 bases not matched to a gene. The CDR3 spans 17 residues. The CDR3 spells CASSQGQPGTIYYGYTF. DNA for the CDR3: TGTGCCAGCAGCCAGGGACAGCCTGGAACCATCTACTATGGCTACACCTTC.

The chain combines TRBV6-5 with TRBJ2-1; TRBD1 matches at 8 bases. J lost 2 bases, V lost 8 bases, and 8 bases had no gene match. Germline assignment: CDR1 MNHEY and CDR2 SVGAGI. The CDR3 totals 15 residues. CDR3 bases: TGTGCCAGCGTGGACAGGGCCTTAACCTACAATGAGCAGTTCTTC. Its protein product is CASVDRALTYNEQFF.

Concerning this clone: Relative to the germline gene, one junction end is altered; a read error may explain this. The chain joins TRBV3-1 (or the pseudogene TRBV3-2) to TRBJ2-7, with D hard to call. Germline CDR1 reads LGHDT; CDR2 reads YNNKEL (reference sequence). This CDR3 spans 14 amino acids. CDR3 DNA: TGTGCCAGCACCCAAGGAGTCCGCCCCTACGAGCAGTACTTC. Amino acids: CASTQGVRPYEQYF.

The genes are TRBV28 and TRBJ1-5, with 8 bases lining up with TRBD1. With V trimmed by 8 bases and J by 6 bases, 27 bases remained unmatched. This CDR3 has 20 residues. Germline CDR1 is MDHEN and CDR2 is SYDVKM. DNA of the CDR3: TGTGCCAGCGCGCCACCGAACCGGACAGGGTCAAGGCGTGGGGGTCAGCCCCAGCATTTT. Protein sequence: CASAPPNRTGSRRGGQPQHF.

This chain joins TRBV6-5 and TRBJ2-5, with D perhaps TRBD1 (6 bases). Per the germline V gene, CDR1 is MNHEY and CDR2 is SVGAGI. The V end lost 6 bases, the J end lost 0 bases, and 14 bases lay between the germline ends. The CDR3 totals 15 residues. Here the CDR3 DNA reads TGTGCCAGCAGGGACAGCCTTCGGTACCAAGAGACCCAGTACTTC. Translated: CASRDSLRYQETQYF.

A single count supports this clone. The chain employs TRBV18 and TRBJ2-2, with TRBD2 as a possible D gene (7 bases). V lost 2 bases to trimming and J lost 5 bases, with 12 bases between them. Germline lookup yields CDR1 KGHSH and CDR2 LQKENI. This CDR3 is 15 amino acids long. The DNA of the CDR3 is TGTGCCAGCTCACCAGCGGGGGCCTGGACCGGGGAGCTGTTTTTT. It yields the protein CASSPAGAWTGELFF.

The chain has TRBV2 and TRBJ1-6, with TRBD1 matching over 8 bases. The junction had 9 bases not matched to a gene; V was cut back by 11 bases and J by 3 bases. The germline V gene has CDR1 SNHLY and CDR2 FYNNEI. The CDR3 is 15 residues long. In nucleotides, the CDR3 is TGTGCCGACCGACAGGGGTCGGGCTATAATTCACCCCTCCACTTT. The encoded protein is CADRQGSGYNSPLHF.

V and J are TRBV11-1 and TRBJ2-7, with D possibly being TRBD2 (5 bases). The CDR3 has 13 amino acids. The V end lost 1 base, the J end lost 7 bases, and 11 bases lay between the germline ends. Germline CDR1 is SGHAT and CDR2 is FQDESV (reference sequence). CDR3 nucleotide sequence: TGTGCCAGCAGCTTAGAGAGGGCGGAGGAGCAGTACTTC. Encoded protein: CASSLERAEEQYF. Looking up the rest from reference TRBV11-1 and TRBJ2-7 gives the full variable domain: EAEVAQSPRYKITEKSQAVAFWCDPISGHATLYWYRQILGQGPELLVQFQDESVVDDSQLPKDRFSAERLKGVDSTLKIQPAELGDSAMYLCASSLERAEEQYFGPGTRLTVT.